The following is a T cell receptor (beta chain) sequence with its context. Antigen: not known. The data were taken from a study of T cell responses to AZD1222 COVID-19 vaccine. Whole-study results and caveats: Clonal diversity was possibly underestimated, and white British individuals and females predominated among donors. Two AZD1222 doses significantly raised spike-specific TCR breadth and depth over controls. Spike-spanning, vaccine-associated CD4 TCRs were dominant at 160-218 and 743-854.

Trimming removed 4 bases from V and 7 bases from J, with 11 bases in between. The germline V gene encodes CDR1 ENHRY and CDR2 SYGVKD. The CDR3 is made up of 14 amino acids. The table came from immunoSEQ multiplex PCR; TCRdb's copy has only in-frame clones and leaves some out. The sample includes about 110,000 clones, approximately 86% of them seen just once. The clonotype originates from an adult in good health. The sequences come from peripheral blood, collected on day 0 of AZD1222 vaccination. The rearrangement joins TRBV10-3 to TRBJ1-6; D might be TRBD1 (5 bases). Here the CDR3 DNA reads TGTGCCATCAGTGGTGGGACTGAGAATTCACCCCTCCACTTT. This codes for CAISGGTENSPLHF.